This TCR beta chain was sequenced for a study of ipilimumab plus nivolumab after autologous stem cell transplantation (dated by TCRdb to the early 2020s). In the study overall: The median number of doses that trial patients received was about five for ipilimumab and about eight for nivolumab. Included in the myeloma cohort were high-risk transplant-naive patients as well as patients relapsing within 3 years of a first autologous transplant. The intent-to-treat population of the trial was made up of a few dozen patients. Patients undergoing autologous transplant for high-risk diffuse large B cell lymphoma, mature T cell lymphoma, or multiple myeloma were enrolled in the trial.

Worth noting for this clone: The antigen it recognizes is unknown. No clone much larger than this one lies a single base away; base qualities are absent.

V loses 11 bases at its end and J loses 4 bases; junction bases beyond the gene matches: 8. Per the germline V gene, SNHLY is the CDR1 and FYNNEI is the CDR2. The CDR3 goes from the cysteine to the phenylalanine over 14 residues. Solely the CDR3 DNA is kept, with 42 bases framed from the first base. Beyond this particular receptor, the publication reports: Per the authors, a biologic rationale for further study of the post-transplant checkpoint inhibition approach was offered by T cell receptor repertoire, regulatory T cell phenotype and gut microbiota profiles. The authors concluded that, as post-transplant consolidation, combined checkpoint inhibition appeared tolerable.

Checkpoint therapy was initiated 14 to 28 days after autologous transplant, and ipilimumab was administered at 1 mg/kg intravenously on day 1 of selected weeks. Patients received nivolumab at 3 mg/kg intravenously on day 1 of weeks 1, 4, 7, 10, and every two weeks through week 26. Combined checkpoint inhibition with ipilimumab and nivolumab as consolidation after autologous stem cell transplantation was tested in a Phase Ib clinical trial. The library was produced with the immunoSEQ multiplex PCR assay. Here the immuneACCESS table is served through TCRdb, limited to in-frame sequences with V and J called. Missing clones are a known gap in these copies; in checked studies unresolved V genes cover under half, and the rest lacks a known reason. The sample contains tens of thousands of clones, about 88% of them found a single time. About 0.88% of the sample is in the top ten clones.

The sequence came from a male donor with multiple myeloma. Specimen: PBMCs, collected in a trial of ipilimumab plus nivolumab as post-transplant consolidation. Recombination joined TRBV2 with TRBJ2-5, with 12 middle bases fitting TRBD2. DNA sequence: TGTGCCCCCTCCGGACTAGCGGGGCCAGAGACCCAGTACTTC. This is translated as CAPSGLAGPETQYF.